These T cell receptor beta chains were read from a single sample in a study of spatial heterogeneity in lung cancer. TCRdb recomputed calls from the 5' RACE reads with MiXCR, one row per CDR3 protein. The sample lists about 16,000 distinct CDR3 sequences, under 8% occurring once. Sequences were derived from lung tumor tissue, sampled at surgery. Receptors originate from a male donor with early-stage non-small cell lung cancer. Each CDR3 is given with its conserved first and last residue. The D gene is left open where the match is weak. A clone size is listed for some rows: how often the clone was seen (once, few, many), or a class if it is expanded.

V: TRBV2; D: TRBD2; length: 15; size: many; J: TRBJ2-3; DNA: TGTGCCAGCAGCTCCTCTAGCGGGACTGCAGATACGCAGTATTTT; CDR3: CASSSSSGTADTQYF
V: TRBV5-6; D: NA; length: 14; size: many; J: TRBJ2-1; DNA: TGTGCCAGCAGCTTGAGAGTCGTGGGTCCTTCGTTTTCCTTC; CDR3: CASSLRVVGPSFSF
V: TRBV12-3/TRBV12-4; D: NA; length: 13; size: many; J: TRBJ1-5; DNA: TGTGCCAGCAGGGGCCAGGGCGATCAGCCCCAGCATTTT; CDR3: CASRGQGDQPQHF
V: TRBV6-5; D: TRBD1; length: 16; size: few; J: TRBJ1-6; DNA: TGTGCCAGCAGTTACCGGAGGGGACAGGGGGGTTCACCCCTCCACTTT; CDR3: CASSYRRGQGGSPLHF
V: TRBV5-1; D: TRBD1; length: 15; size: few; J: TRBJ1-1; DNA: TGCGCCAGCAGCGGGGGACAGGGATGGGGCACTGAAGCTTTCTTT; CDR3: CASSGGQGWGTEAFF
V: TRBV5-6; D: NA; length: 15; size: few; J: TRBJ1-3; DNA: TGTGCCAGCAGCTTTTACGGTAGTCCTGGAAACACCATATATTTT; CDR3: CASSFYGSPGNTIYF
V: TRBV29-1; D: NA; length: 12; size: NA; J: TRBJ1-5; DNA: TGCAGCGTTGGGGGATGCAATCAGCCCCAGCATTTT; CDR3: CSVGGCNQPQHF
V: TRBV2; D: NA; length: 13; size: NA; J: TRBJ2-1; DNA: TGTGCCAGCAGTACCGGGTCGTACAATGAGCAGTTCTTC; CDR3: CASSTGSYNEQFF
V: TRBV20-1; D: NA; length: 13; size: medium-sized; J: TRBJ1-2; DNA: TGCAGTGCTGCCGACTGGGACACCTATGGCTACACCTTC; CDR3: CSAADWDTYGYTF
V: TRBV7-9; D: TRBD2; length: 15; size: many; J: TRBJ2-1; DNA: TGTGCCAGCAGCTTATGGGGGGGGGGAGACAATGAGCAGTTCTTC; CDR3: CASSLWGGGDNEQFF
V: TRBV5-5; D: NA; length: 15; size: many; J: TRBJ2-1; DNA: TGTGCCAGCAGCTTGGCAGGGAGCTCCTACAATGAGCAGTTCTTC; CDR3: CASSLAGSSYNEQFF
V: TRBV20-1; D: TRBD1; length: 15; size: many; J: TRBJ1-5; DNA: TGCAGTGCCATTACCCAGGGGGCGGGCAATCAGCCCCAGCATTTT; CDR3: CSAITQGAGNQPQHF
V: TRBV9; D: NA; length: 15; size: medium-sized; J: TRBJ1-3; DNA: TGTGCCAGCAGCGTAGAGGGGGACTCTGGAAACACCATATATTTT; CDR3: CASSVEGDSGNTIYF
V: TRBV20-1; D: NA; length: 15; size: many; J: TRBJ2-3; DNA: TGCAGTGCTAGCCCGAAACTAGTTAATCCAGATACGCAGTATTTT; CDR3: CSASPKLVNPDTQYF
V: TRBV9; D: TRBD2; length: 15; size: many; J: TRBJ2-1; DNA: TGTGCCAGCAGCCCGAACCCCAGCGGGGACAATGAGCAGTTCTTC; CDR3: CASSPNPSGDNEQFF
V: TRBV7-3; D: TRBD1; length: 15; size: once; J: TRBJ2-5; DNA: TGTGCCAGCAGCTACACGGGACAGGGTGCGGAGACCCAGTACTTC; CDR3: CASSYTGQGAETQYF
V: TRBV5-1; D: NA; length: 14; size: many; J: TRBJ2-1; DNA: TGCGCCAGCAGCTCCGCTAACTCTTACAATGAGCAGTTCTTC; CDR3: CASSSANSYNEQFF
V: TRBV14; D: NA; length: 13; size: few; J: TRBJ1-1; DNA: TGTGCCAGCAGCCAAGAGGTGAGGGCTAAGGCTTTCTTT; CDR3: CASSQEVRAKAFF
V: TRBV7-3; D: NA; length: 15; size: many; J: TRBJ2-5; DNA: TGTGCCAGCAGCTCACCGGATACAGCTAAAGAGACCCAGTACTTC; CDR3: CASSSPDTAKETQYF
V: TRBV30; D: NA; length: 11; size: many; J: TRBJ1-2; DNA: TGTGCCTGGGGACATAACTATGGCTACACCTTC; CDR3: CAWGHNYGYTF
V: TRBV6-1; D: NA; length: 13; size: few; J: TRBJ1-2; DNA: TGTGCCAGCGGTGAAAGGAGGTTGAATGGCTACACCTTC; CDR3: CASGERRLNGYTF
V: TRBV7-8; D: NA; length: 14; size: medium-sized; J: TRBJ1-1; DNA: TGTGCCAGCAGCCAGCAGACTGTGAACACTGAAGCTTTCTTT; CDR3: CASSQQTVNTEAFF
V: TRBV6-1; D: TRBD1; length: 13; size: many; J: TRBJ1-4; DNA: TGTGCCAGCAGTGCAGGGGGGAATGAAAAACTGTTTTTT; CDR3: CASSAGGNEKLFF
V: TRBV6-6; D: TRBD1; length: 13; size: many; J: TRBJ1-1; DNA: TGTGCCAGCAAAGGACAGGGGATGGTTGAAGCTTTCTTT; CDR3: CASKGQGMVEAFF
V: TRBV6-5; D: TRBD1; length: 15; size: few; J: TRBJ2-7; DNA: TGTGCCAGCAGTTACTCGAGGGGACAGGGCGCCGAGCAGTACTTC; CDR3: CASSYSRGQGAEQYF
V: TRBV5-4; D: NA; length: 12; size: many; J: TRBJ2-2; DNA: TGTGCCAGCAGCTTAGTACAGGGGGAGCTGTTTTTT; CDR3: CASSLVQGELFF
V: TRBV6-1; D: NA; length: 18; size: many; J: TRBJ1-5; DNA: TGTGCCAGCAGTGTCTCGCTTACAGGCGAGGAGCGGAATCAGCCCCAGCATTTT; CDR3: CASSVSLTGEERNQPQHF
V: TRBV3-1; D: NA; length: 16; size: medium-sized; J: TRBJ2-3; DNA: TGTGCCAGCAGCTTTAGGCTTGGGGACTTACTAGATACGCAGTATTTT; CDR3: CASSFRLGDLLDTQYF
V: TRBV5-1; D: NA; length: 15; size: NA; J: TRBJ2-5; DNA: TGCGCCAGCAGCTTGACCGGGACCACCTCCGAGACCCAGTACTTC; CDR3: CASSLTGTTSETQYF
V: TRBV7-2; D: NA; length: 14; size: medium-sized; J: TRBJ1-1; DNA: TGTGCCAGCAGCTTAGGTAACTTGAACACTGAAGCTTTCTTT; CDR3: CASSLGNLNTEAFF
V: TRBV24-1; D: NA; length: 11; size: many; J: TRBJ1-2; DNA: TGTGCCACCAGTGGGACCTATGGCTACACCTTC; CDR3: CATSGTYGYTF
V: TRBV27; D: TRBD1; length: 14; size: few; J: TRBJ1-5; DNA: TGTGCCAGCAGCAGGACAGGGTTTAGTCAGCCCCAGCATTTT; CDR3: CASSRTGFSQPQHF
V: TRBV28; D: NA; length: 16; size: many; J: TRBJ1-2; DNA: TGTGCCAGCAGTCCCGCTACCGGGGGAGGGACCTATGGCTACACCTTC; CDR3: CASSPATGGGTYGYTF
V: TRBV9; D: NA; length: 12; size: many; J: TRBJ2-2; DNA: TGTGCCAGCAGCGTATCAGGGGGGGAGCTGTTTTTT; CDR3: CASSVSGGELFF
V: TRBV7-2; D: NA; length: 14; size: few; J: TRBJ1-1; DNA: TGTGCCAGCAGCTTAGGAGGGATTGCCACTGAAGCTTTCTTT; CDR3: CASSLGGIATEAFF
V: TRBV24-1; D: NA; length: 13; size: many; J: TRBJ2-2; DNA: TGTGCCACCAATACAGCGAACACCGGGGAGCTGTTTTTT; CDR3: CATNTANTGELFF
V: TRBV7-9; D: NA; length: 17; size: NA; J: TRBJ1-1; DNA: TGTGCCAGCAGCCGTATCAAGAACCGACAGGTGAACACTGAAGCTTTCTTT; CDR3: CASSRIKNRQVNTEAFF
V: TRBV7-2; D: NA; length: 11; size: many; J: TRBJ2-7; DNA: TGTGCCAGCAGCTCCACTTACGAGCAGTACTTC; CDR3: CASSSTYEQYF
V: TRBV21-1; D: NA; length: 16; size: few; J: TRBJ2-4; DNA: TGTGCCAGCATTAAAGGGGTCATCCTAGCCAAAAACATTCAGTACTTC; CDR3: CASIKGVILAKNIQYF
V: TRBV25-1; D: TRBD1; length: 16; size: few; J: TRBJ2-2; DNA: TGTGCCAGCAGTGATTTGGGACAGGCGAACACCGGGGAGCTGTTTTTT; CDR3: CASSDLGQANTGELFF
V: TRBV5-1; D: NA; length: 13; size: many; J: TRBJ2-3; DNA: TGCGCCAGCAGCTCTGGAGAGGGGAATACGCAGTATTTT; CDR3: CASSSGEGNTQYF
V: TRBV5-1; D: NA; length: 15; size: NA; J: TRBJ2-3; DNA: TGCGCCAGCAGCTTTCCGAGTCCGAGCACAGATACGCAGTATTTT; CDR3: CASSFPSPSTDTQYF
V: TRBV20-1; D: NA; length: 16; size: medium-sized; J: TRBJ1-5; DNA: TGCAGTGCTCTACACTGGGGGGGCGCGGGCAATCAGCCCCAGCATTTT; CDR3: CSALHWGGAGNQPQHF
V: TRBV30; D: NA; length: 14; size: many; J: TRBJ1-5; DNA: TGTGCCTGGAGTGTAGCGGACCCCTATCAGCCCCAGCATTTT; CDR3: CAWSVADPYQPQHF
V: TRBV2; D: NA; length: 14; size: many; J: TRBJ2-2; DNA: TGTGCCAGCAGTGCAGATGGGGTAACCGGGGAGCTGTTTTTT; CDR3: CASSADGVTGELFF
V: TRBV24-1; D: NA; length: 12; size: many; J: TRBJ2-3; DNA: TGTGCCACCAGTGATACAGGGAATACGCAGTATTTT; CDR3: CATSDTGNTQYF
V: TRBV10-3; D: NA; length: 15; size: few; J: TRBJ2-7; DNA: TGTGCCATCAGTGAGAAACAGCGAAGTGCCTACGAGCAGTACTTC; CDR3: CAISEKQRSAYEQYF
V: TRBV6-5; D: NA; length: 15; size: many; J: TRBJ1-5; DNA: TGTGCCAGCAGAAGTATTGGTCGCGAGAATCAGCCCCAGCATTTT; CDR3: CASRSIGRENQPQHF
V: TRBV29-1; D: NA; length: 13; size: NA; J: TRBJ1-1; DNA: TGCAGCGTTCGGGCAGGGACGAACACTGAAGCTTTCTTT; CDR3: CSVRAGTNTEAFF
V: TRBV7-7; D: TRBD2; length: 16; size: NA; J: TRBJ2-1; DNA: TGTGCCAGCAGCCCCGGGACTAGCGGAAACTCCAATGAGCAGTTCTTC; CDR3: CASSPGTSGNSNEQFF
V: TRBV20-1; D: TRBD2; length: 17; size: NA; J: TRBJ2-7; DNA: TGCAGTGCTAGTGGGCTAGCGGGAGTCCGAAAATCCTACGAGCAGTACTTC; CDR3: CSASGLAGVRKSYEQYF
V: TRBV30; D: NA; length: 12; size: NA; J: TRBJ2-5; DNA: TGTGCCTGGAGTGTACACCAAGAGACCCAGTACTTC; CDR3: CAWSVHQETQYF
V: TRBV27; D: TRBD1; length: 16; size: many; J: TRBJ1-1; DNA: TGTGCCAGCAGTTTTACAGGGGGGAATCTGTACACTGAAGCTTTCTTT; CDR3: CASSFTGGNLYTEAFF
V: TRBV7-2; D: TRBD1; length: 15; size: many; J: TRBJ1-6; DNA: TGTGCCAGCAGCCTCTGGACAGGGAGTAATTCACCCCTCCACTTT; CDR3: CASSLWTGSNSPLHF
V: TRBV7-2; D: TRBD2; length: 15; size: NA; J: TRBJ2-5; DNA: TGTGCCAGCAGCTTATGGACTAGCGGTTCGGGGGCCCAGTACTTC; CDR3: CASSLWTSGSGAQYF
V: TRBV29-1; D: NA; length: 14; size: NA; J: TRBJ2-6; DNA: TGCAGCGCCTCTAGCAGCTCTGGGGCCAACGTCCTGACTTTC; CDR3: CSASSSSGANVLTF
V: TRBV12-3/TRBV12-4; D: NA; length: 12; size: medium-sized; J: TRBJ2-3; DNA: TGTGCCAGCAGCTCGCCTCTTGATACGCAGTATTTT; CDR3: CASSSPLDTQYF
V: TRBV2; D: TRBD1; length: 17; size: NA; J: TRBJ1-3; DNA: TGTGCCAGCAGTGAGGGACAGGGGACGGGGACTGGAAACACCATATATTTT; CDR3: CASSEGQGTGTGNTIYF
V: TRBV7-1; D: TRBD1; length: 13; size: many; J: TRBJ2-1; DNA: TGTGCCAGCAGCTCGAACAGGGGTCGTGAGCAGTTCTTC; CDR3: CASSSNRGREQFF
V: TRBV20-1; D: NA; length: 10; size: many; J: TRBJ2-5; DNA: TGCAGTGCTAGAGAGGAGACCCAGTACTTC; CDR3: CSAREETQYF